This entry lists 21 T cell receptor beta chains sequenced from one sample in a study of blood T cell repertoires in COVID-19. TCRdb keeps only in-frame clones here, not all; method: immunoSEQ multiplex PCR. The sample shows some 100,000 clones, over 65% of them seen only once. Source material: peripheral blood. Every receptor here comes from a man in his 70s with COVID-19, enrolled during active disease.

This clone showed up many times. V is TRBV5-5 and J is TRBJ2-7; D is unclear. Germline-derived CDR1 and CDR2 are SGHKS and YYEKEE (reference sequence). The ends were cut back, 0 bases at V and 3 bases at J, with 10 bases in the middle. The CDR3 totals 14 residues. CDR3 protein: CASSLVVVSYEQYF. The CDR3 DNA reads TGTGCCAGCAGCTTGGTAGTAGTGAGCTACGAGCAGTACTTC. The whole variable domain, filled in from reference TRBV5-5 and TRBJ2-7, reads DAGVTQSPTHLIKTRGQQVTLRCSPISGHKSVSWYQQVLGQGPQFIFQYYEKEERGRGNFPDRFSARQFPNYSSELNVNALLLGDSALYLCASSLVVVSYEQYFGPGTRLTVT.

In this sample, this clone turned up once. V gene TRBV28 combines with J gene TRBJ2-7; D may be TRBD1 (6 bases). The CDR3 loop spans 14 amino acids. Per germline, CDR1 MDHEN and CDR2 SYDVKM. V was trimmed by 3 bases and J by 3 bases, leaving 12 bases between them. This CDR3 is CASSFFGQRYEQYF. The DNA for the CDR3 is TGTGCCAGCAGTTTCTTCGGACAGCGCTACGAGCAGTACTTC.

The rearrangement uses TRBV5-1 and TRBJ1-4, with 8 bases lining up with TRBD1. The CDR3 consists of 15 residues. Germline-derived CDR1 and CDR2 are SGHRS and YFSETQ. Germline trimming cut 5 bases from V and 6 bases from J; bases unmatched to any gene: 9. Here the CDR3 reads CASSKSGQGYEKLFF. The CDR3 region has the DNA TGCGCCAGCAGTAAAAGTGGACAGGGTTATGAAAAACTGTTTTTT.

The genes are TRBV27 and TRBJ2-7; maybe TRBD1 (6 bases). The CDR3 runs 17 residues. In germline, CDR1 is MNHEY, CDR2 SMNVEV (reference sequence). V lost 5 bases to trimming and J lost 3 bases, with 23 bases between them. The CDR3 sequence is CASSNFRGPGEIYEQYF. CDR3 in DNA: TGTGCCAGCAGTAATTTTAGAGGGCCAGGGGAGATCTACGAGCAGTACTTC.

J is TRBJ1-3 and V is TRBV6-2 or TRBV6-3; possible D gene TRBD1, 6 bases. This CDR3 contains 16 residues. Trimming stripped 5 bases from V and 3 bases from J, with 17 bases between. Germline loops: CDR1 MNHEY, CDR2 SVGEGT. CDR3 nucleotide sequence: TGTGCCAGCAGTGACCCAGCAGGGGAGAGTGGAAACACCATATATTTT. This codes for CASSDPAGESGNTIYF.

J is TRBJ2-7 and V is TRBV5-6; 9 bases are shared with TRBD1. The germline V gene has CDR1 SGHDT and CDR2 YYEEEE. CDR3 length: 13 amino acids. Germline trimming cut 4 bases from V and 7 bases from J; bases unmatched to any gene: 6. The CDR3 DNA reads TGTGCCAGCAGCCGACAGGGGGTGGGTGAGCAGTACTTC. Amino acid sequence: CASSRQGVGEQYF.

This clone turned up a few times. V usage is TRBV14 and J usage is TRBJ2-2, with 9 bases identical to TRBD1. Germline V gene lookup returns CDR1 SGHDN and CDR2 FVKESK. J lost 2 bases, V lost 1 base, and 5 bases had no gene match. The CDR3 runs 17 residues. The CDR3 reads CASSQARTGDNTGELFF. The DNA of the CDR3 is TGTGCCAGCAGCCAAGCCCGGACAGGGGACAACACCGGGGAGCTGTTTTTT.

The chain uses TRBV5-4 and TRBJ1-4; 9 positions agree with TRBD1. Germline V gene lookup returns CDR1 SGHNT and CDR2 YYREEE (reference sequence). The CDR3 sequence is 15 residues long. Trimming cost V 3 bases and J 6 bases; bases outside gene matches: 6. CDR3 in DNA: TGTGCCAGCAGCTCGGGACAGGGTAACGATGAAAAACTGTTTTTT. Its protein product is CASSSGQGNDEKLFF.

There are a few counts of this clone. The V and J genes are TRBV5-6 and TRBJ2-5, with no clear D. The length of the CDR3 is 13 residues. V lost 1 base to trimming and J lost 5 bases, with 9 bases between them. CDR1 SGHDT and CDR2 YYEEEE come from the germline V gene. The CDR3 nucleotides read TGTGCCAGCAGCTTGCAGGTTCGGGAGACCCAGTACTTC. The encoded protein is CASSLQVRETQYF.

The CDR3 coding sequence is TGTGCCAGCAGCCCTGACAGGGGGCAGGGTCCGAACACTGAAGCTTTCTTT. Its protein is CASSPDRGQGPNTEAFF. The J gene is TRBJ1-1, the V gene TRBV6-4; 10 nucleotides align to TRBD1. The CDR3 covers 17 residues. CDR1 and CDR2 (germline): MRHNA, SNTAGT. J gave up 1 base and V 6 bases, and 11 bases lay outside the gene matches.

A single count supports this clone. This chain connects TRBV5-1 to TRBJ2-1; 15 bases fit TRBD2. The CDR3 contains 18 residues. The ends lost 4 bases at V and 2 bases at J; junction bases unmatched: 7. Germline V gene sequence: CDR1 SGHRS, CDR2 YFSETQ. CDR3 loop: CASSLTGLAGGAYNEQFF. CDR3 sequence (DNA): TGCGCCAGCAGCCTTACAGGACTAGCGGGAGGGGCCTACAATGAGCAGTTCTTC.

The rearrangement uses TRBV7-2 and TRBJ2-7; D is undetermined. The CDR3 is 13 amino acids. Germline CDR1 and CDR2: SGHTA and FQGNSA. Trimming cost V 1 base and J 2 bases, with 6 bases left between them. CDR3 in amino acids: CASSLGQPYEQYF. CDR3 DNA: TGTGCCAGCAGCTTAGGACAACCCTACGAGCAGTACTTC. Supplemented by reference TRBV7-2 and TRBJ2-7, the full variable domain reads GAGVSQSPSNKVTEKGKDVELRCDPISGHTALYWYRQSLGQGLEFLIYFQGNSAPDKSGLPSDRFSAERTGGSVSTLTIQRTQQEDSAVYLCASSLGQPYEQYFGPGTRLTVT.

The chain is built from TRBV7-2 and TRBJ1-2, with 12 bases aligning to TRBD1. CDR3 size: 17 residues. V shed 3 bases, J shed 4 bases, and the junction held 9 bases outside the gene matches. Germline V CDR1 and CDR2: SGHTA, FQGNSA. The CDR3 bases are TGTGCCAGCAGCTTCGCCGGGACAGGGGGCGCGGGCTATGGCTACACCTTC. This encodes CASSFAGTGGAGYGYTF.

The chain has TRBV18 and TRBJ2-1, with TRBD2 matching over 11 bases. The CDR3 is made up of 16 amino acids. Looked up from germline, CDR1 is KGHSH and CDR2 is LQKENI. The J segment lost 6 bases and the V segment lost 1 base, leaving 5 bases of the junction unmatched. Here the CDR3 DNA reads TGTGCCAGCTCACCACTTATAGCGGGAGGGCCCAATGAGCAGTTCTTC. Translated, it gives CASSPLIAGGPNEQFF.

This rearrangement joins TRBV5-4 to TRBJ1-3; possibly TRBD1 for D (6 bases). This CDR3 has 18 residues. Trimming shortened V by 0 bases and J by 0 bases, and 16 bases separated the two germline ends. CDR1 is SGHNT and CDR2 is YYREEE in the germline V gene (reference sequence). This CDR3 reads CASSLASGQMISGNTIYF. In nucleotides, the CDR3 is TGTGCCAGCAGCTTGGCCTCAGGACAGATGATCTCTGGAAACACCATATATTTT.

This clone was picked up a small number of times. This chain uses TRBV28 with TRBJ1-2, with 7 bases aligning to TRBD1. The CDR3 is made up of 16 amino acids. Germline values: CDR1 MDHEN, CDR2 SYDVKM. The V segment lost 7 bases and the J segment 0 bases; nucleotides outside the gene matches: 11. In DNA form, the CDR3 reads TGTGCCAGCAATAGGTTTTGGGACAGAGCTAACTATGGCTACACCTTC. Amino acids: CASNRFWDRANYGYTF.

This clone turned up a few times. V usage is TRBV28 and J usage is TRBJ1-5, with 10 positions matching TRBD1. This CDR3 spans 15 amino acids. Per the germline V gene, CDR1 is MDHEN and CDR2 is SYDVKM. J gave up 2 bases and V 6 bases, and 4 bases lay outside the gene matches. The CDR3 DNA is TGTGCCAGCAGAAACGGACAGGGGGGCAATCAGCCCCAGCATTTT. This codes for CASRNGQGGNQPQHF.

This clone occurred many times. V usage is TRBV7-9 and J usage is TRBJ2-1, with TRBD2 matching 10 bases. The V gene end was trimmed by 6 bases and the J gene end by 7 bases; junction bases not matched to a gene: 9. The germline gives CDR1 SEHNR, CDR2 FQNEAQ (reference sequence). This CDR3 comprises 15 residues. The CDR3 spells CASREAGGPRNEQFF. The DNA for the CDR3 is TGTGCCAGCAGGGAAGCGGGAGGGCCGAGGAATGAGCAGTTCTTC. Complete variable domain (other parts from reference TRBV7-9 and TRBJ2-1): DTGVSQNPRHKITKRGQNVTFRCDPISEHNRLYWYRQTLGQGPEFLTYFQNEAQLEKSRLLSDRFSAERPKGSFSTLEIQRTEQGDSAMYLCASREAGGPRNEQFFGPGTRLTVL.

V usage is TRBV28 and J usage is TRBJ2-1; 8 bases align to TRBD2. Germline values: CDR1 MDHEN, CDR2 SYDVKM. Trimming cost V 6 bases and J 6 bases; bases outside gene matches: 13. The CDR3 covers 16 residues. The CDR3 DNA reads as TGTGCCAGCAGAGCCCCTATAGCGGGAAGGCTCAATGAGCAGTTCTTC. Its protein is CASRAPIAGRLNEQFF. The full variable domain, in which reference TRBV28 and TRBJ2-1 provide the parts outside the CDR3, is DVKVTQSSRYLVKRTGEKVFLECVQDMDHENMFWYRQDPGLGLRLIYFSYDVKMKEKGDIPEGYSVSREKKERFSLILESASTNQTSMYLCASRAPIAGRLNEQFFGPGTRLTVL.

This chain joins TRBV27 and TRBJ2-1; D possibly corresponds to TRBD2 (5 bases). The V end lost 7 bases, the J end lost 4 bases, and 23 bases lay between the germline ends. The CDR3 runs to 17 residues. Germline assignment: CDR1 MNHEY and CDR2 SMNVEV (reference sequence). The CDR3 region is CASNSLFGRGIYNEQFF. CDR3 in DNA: TGTGCCAGCAACAGTCTCTTCGGACGGGGTATATACAATGAGCAGTTCTTC.

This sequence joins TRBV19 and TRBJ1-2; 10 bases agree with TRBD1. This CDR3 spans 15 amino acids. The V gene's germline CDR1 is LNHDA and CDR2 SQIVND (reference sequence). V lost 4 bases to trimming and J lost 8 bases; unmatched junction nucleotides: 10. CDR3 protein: CASSSWRQGAKGYTF. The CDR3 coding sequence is TGTGCCAGTAGTAGTTGGCGACAGGGGGCTAAGGGCTACACCTTC.